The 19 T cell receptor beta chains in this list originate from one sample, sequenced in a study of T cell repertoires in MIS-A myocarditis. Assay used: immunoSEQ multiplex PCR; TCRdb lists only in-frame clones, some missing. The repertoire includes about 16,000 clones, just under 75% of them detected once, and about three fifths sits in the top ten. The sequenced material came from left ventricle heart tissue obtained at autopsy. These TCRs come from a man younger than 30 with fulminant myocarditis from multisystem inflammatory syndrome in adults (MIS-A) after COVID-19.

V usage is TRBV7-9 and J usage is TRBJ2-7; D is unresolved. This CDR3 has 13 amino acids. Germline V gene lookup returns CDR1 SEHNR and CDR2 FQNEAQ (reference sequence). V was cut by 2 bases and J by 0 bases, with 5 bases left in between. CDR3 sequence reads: CASSLTSSYEQYF. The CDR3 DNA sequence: TGTGCCAGCAGCTTAACCAGCTCCTACGAGCAGTACTTC. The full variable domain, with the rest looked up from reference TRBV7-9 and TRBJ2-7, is DTGVSQNPRHKITKRGQNVTFRCDPISEHNRLYWYRQTLGQGPEFLTYFQNEAQLEKSRLLSDRFSAERPKGSFSTLEIQRTEQGDSAMYLCASSLTSSYEQYFGPGTRLTVT.

CDR3 protein: CASSRTRSGANVLTF. The DNA of the CDR3 is TGTGCCAGCAGTCGAACCCGCTCTGGGGCCAACGTCCTGACTTTC. The chain combines TRBV2 with TRBJ2-6, with no clear D. The CDR3 runs 15 residues. Trimming cost V 5 bases and J 0 bases, with 8 bases left between them. The germline V gene has CDR1 SNHLY and CDR2 FYNNEI.

The CDR3 protein is CASSFDWTTLYYEQYF. DNA for the CDR3: TGCGCCAGCAGCTTCGACTGGACAACTCTATACTACGAGCAGTACTTC. This chain links TRBV5-1 with TRBJ2-7, with D maybe TRBD1 (5 bases). V lost 2 bases and J 3 bases, leaving 18 bases between the germline ends. Per germline, CDR1 SGHRS and CDR2 YFSETQ. This CDR3 is 16 amino acids long.

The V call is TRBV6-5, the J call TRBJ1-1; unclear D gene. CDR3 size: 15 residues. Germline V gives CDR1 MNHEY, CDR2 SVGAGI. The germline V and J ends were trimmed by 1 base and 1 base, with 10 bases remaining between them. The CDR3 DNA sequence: TGTGCCAGCAGTTACTGGGCAGCCGGGAACACTGAAGCTTTCTTT. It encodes CASSYWAAGNTEAFF.

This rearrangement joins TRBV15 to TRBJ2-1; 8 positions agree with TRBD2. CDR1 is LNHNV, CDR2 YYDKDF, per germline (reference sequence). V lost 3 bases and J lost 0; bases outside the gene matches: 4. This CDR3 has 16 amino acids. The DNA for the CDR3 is TGTGCCACCAGCAGGCCAGGGACTAGCTCCTACAATGAGCAGTTCTTC. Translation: CATSRPGTSSYNEQFF.

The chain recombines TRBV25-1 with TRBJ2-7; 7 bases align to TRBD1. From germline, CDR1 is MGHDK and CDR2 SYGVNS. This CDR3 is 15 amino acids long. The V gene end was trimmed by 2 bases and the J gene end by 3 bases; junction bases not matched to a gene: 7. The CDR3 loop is CASSEKDTGVYEQYF. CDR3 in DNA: TGTGCCAGCAGTGAAAAGGATACAGGGGTCTACGAGCAGTACTTC.

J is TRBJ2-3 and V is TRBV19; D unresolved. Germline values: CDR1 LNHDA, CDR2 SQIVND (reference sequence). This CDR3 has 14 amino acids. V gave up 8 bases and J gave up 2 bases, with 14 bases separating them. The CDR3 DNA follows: TGTGCCAGTTCGTGGGAATACAACACAGATACGCAGTATTTT. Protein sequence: CASSWEYNTDTQYF.

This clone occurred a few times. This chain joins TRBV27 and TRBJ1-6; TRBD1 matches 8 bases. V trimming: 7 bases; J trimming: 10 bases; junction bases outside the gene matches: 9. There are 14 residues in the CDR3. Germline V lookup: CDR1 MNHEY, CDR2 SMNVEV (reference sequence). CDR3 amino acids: CASTMTGVRSPLHF. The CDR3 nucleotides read TGTGCCAGCACTATGACAGGGGTCAGATCACCCCTCCACTTT.

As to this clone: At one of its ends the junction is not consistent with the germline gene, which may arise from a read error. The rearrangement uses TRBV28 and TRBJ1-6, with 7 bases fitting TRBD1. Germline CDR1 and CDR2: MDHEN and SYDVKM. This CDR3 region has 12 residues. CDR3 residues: CASSYLQGQYNF. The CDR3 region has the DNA TGTGCCAGCAGTTACCTCCAGGGACAGTATAACTTT. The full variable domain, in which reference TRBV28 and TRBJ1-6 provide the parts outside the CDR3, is DVKVTQSSRYLVKRTGEKVFLECVQDMDHENMFWYRQDPGLGLRLIYFSYDVKMKEKGDIPEGYSVSREKKERFSLILESASTNQTSMYLCASSYLQGQYNFGNGTRLTVT.

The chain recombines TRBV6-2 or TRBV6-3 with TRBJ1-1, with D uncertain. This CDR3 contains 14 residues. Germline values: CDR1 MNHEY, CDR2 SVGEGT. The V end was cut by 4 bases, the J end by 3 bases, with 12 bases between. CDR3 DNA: TGTGCCAGCAGTTGGATCAGCGCGGACACTGAAGCTTTCTTT. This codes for CASSWISADTEAFF.

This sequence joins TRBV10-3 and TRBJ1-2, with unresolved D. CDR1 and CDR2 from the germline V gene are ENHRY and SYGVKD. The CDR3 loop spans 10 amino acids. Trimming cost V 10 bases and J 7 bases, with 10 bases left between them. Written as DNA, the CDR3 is TGTGCCAGTGGTACTGGTGGCTACACCTTC. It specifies CASGTGGYTF.

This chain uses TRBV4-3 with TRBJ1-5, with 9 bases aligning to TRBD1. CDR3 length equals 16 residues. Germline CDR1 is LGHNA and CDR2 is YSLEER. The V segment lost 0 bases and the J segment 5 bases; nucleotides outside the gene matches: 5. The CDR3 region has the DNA TGCGCCAGCAGCCAAGACCACGGACAGGGGTATCAGCCCCAGCATTTT. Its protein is CASSQDHGQGYQPQHF.

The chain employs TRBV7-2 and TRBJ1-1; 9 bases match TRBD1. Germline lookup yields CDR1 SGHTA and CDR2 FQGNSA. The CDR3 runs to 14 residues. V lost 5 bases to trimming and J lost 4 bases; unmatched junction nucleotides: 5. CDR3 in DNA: TGTGCCAGCAGCGGACAGGGGCCTGGCACTGAAGCTTTCTTT. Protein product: CASSGQGPGTEAFF.

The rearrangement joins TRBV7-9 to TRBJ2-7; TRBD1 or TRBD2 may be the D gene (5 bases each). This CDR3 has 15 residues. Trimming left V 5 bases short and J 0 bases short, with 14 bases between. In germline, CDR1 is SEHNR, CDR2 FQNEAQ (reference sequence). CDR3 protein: CASSLGTLSSYEQYF. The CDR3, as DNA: TGTGCCAGCAGCCTTGGGACCCTGAGCTCCTACGAGCAGTACTTC.

CDR3 coding DNA: TGTGCCAGCAGCGCGGATATAATGAACACTGAAGCTTTCTTT. Residues: CASSADIMNTEAFF. The gene calls are TRBV9 and TRBJ1-1; D is unclear. Trimming removed 3 bases at V and 0 bases at J, with 9 bases between. The length of the CDR3 is 14 residues. CDR1 is SGDLS and CDR2 is YYNGEE in the germline V gene. Full variable domain (outside the CDR3, taken from reference TRBV9 and TRBJ1-1): DSGVTQTPKHLITATGQRVTLRCSPRSGDLSVYWYQQSLDQGLQFLIQYYNGEERAKGNILERFSAQQFPDLHSELNLSSLELGDSALYFCASSADIMNTEAFFGQGTRLTVV.

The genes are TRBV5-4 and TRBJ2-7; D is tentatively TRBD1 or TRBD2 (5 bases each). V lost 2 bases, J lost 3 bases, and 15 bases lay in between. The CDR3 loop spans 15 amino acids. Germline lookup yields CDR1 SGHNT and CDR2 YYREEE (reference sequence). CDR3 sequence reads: CASSLSGTVIYEQYF. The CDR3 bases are TGTGCCAGCAGCTTATCCGGGACGGTCATCTACGAGCAGTACTTC.

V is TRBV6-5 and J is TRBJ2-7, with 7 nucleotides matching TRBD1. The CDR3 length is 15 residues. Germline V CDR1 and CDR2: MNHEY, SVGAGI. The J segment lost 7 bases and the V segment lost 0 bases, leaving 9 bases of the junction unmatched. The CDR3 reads CASSYSRQGVWEQYF. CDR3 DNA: TGTGCCAGCAGTTACTCGCGACAGGGTGTATGGGAGCAGTACTTC.

CDR3 in DNA: TGTGCCAGCTCACCCGGACTAGCTGGCTACAATGAGCAGTTCTTC. As protein: CASSPGLAGYNEQFF. The chain carries TRBV18 and TRBJ2-1; TRBD2 matches 8 bases. J gave up 3 bases and V 3 bases, and 4 bases lay outside the gene matches. In germline, CDR1 is KGHSH, CDR2 LQKENI. The CDR3 has 15 residues.

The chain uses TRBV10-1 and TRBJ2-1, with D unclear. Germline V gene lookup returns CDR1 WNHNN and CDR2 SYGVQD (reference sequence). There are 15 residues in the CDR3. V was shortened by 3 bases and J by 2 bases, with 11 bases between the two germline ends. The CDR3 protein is CASSDALGPYNEQFF. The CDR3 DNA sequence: TGCGCCAGCAGTGATGCTTTAGGCCCCTACAATGAGCAGTTCTTC.